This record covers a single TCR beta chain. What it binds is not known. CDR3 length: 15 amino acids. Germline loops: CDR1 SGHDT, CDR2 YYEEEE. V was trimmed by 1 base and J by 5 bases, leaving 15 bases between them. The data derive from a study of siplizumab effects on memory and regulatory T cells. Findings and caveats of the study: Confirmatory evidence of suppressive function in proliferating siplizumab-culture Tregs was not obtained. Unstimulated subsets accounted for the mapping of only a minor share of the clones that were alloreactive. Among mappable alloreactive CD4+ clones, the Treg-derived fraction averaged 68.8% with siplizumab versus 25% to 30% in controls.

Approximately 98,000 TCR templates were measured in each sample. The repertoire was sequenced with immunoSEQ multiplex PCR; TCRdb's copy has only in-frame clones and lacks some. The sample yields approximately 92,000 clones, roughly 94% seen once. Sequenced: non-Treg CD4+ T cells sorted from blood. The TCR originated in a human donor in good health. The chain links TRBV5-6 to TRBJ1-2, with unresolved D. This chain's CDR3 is CASSLPVATEYGYTF. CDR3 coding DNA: TGTGCCAGCAGCTTGCCAGTCGCGACCGAGTATGGCTACACCTTC.